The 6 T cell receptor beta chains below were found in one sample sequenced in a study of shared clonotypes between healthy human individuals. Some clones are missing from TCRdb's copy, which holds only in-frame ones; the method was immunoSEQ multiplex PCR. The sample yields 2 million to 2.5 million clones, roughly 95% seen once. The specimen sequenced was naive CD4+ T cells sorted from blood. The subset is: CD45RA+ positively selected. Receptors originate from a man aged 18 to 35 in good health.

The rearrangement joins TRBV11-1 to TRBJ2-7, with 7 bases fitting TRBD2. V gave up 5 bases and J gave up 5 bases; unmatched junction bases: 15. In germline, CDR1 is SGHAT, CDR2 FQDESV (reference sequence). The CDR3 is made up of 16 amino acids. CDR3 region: CASSPPSAGVRHEQYF. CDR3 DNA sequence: TGTGCCAGCAGCCCCCCCAGCGCGGGGGTGAGGCACGAGCAGTACTTC.

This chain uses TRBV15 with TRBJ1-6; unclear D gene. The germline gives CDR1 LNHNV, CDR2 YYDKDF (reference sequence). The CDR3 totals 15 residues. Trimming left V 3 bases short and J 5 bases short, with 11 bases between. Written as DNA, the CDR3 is TGTGCCACCAGCAGTCGGGCCAAAAATAATTCACCCCTCCACTTT. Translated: CATSSRAKNNSPLHF. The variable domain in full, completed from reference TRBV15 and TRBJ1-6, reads DAMVIQNPRYQVTQFGKPVTLSCSQTLNHNVMYWYQQKSSQAPKLLFHYYDKDFNNEADTPDNFQSRRPNTSFCFLDIRSPGLGDTAMYLCATSSRAKNNSPLHFGNGTRLTVT.

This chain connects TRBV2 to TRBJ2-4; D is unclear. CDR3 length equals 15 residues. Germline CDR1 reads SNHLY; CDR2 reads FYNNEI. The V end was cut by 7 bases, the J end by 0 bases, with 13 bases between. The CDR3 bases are TGTGCCAGCAAGGAATTTTTTACAGCCAAAAACATTCAGTACTTC. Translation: CASKEFFTAKNIQYF. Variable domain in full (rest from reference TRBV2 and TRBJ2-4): EPEVTQTPSHQVTQMGQEVILRCVPISNHLYFYWYRQILGQKVEFLVSFYNNEISEKSEIFDDQFSVERPDGSNFTLKIRSTKLEDSAMYFCASKEFFTAKNIQYFGAGTRLSVL.

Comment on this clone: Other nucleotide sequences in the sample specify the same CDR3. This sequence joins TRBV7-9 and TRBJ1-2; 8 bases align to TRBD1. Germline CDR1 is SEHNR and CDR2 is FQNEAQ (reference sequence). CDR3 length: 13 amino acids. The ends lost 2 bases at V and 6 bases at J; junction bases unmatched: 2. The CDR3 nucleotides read TGTGCCAGCAGCTTACAGGGGGCAGATGGCTACACCTTC. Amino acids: CASSLQGADGYTF.

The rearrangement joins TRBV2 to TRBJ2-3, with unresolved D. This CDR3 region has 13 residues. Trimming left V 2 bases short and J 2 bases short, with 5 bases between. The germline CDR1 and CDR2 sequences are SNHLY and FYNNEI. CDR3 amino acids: CASSEPNTDTQYF. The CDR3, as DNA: TGTGCCAGCAGTGAACCCAACACAGATACGCAGTATTTT.

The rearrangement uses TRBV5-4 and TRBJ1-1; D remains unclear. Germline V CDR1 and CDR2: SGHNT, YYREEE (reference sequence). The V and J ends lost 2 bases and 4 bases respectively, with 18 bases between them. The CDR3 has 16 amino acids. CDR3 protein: CASSFRTFKVGTEAFF. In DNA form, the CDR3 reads TGTGCCAGCAGCTTCCGGACTTTCAAGGTGGGCACTGAAGCTTTCTTT.